This TCR beta chain was recorded in a study of CD8+ T cells in alopecia areata. Turning to the study itself: Each day, treated patients took oral tofacitinib twice, at 5 to 10 mg per dose.

Points from the study as a whole: Sequencing of scalp tissue also captures the resident alphabeta T cells of normal skin. Higher clonality was seen in lesional scalp than in normal scalp, especially in alopecia totalis/universalis.

Concerning this clone itself: Its target is not known.

cDNA prepared by RNA extraction and subsequent reverse transcription served as the template for sequencing. Libraries were prepared by immunoSEQ multiplex PCR; TCRdb keeps only in-frame clonotypes and omits some of them. This table has some 11,000 clones, about three fifths appearing once. The CDR3 is made up of 14 amino acids. V gave up 0 bases and J gave up 3 bases, with 6 bases separating them. Germline lookup yields CDR1 SGHRS and CDR2 YFSETQ. It was from alopecia areata patients that lesional scalp punch biopsies and peripheral blood were collected. The rearrangement uses TRBV5-1 and TRBJ2-2; D remains ambiguous. The sample taken for sequencing was skin. The receptor was derived from a human donor with alopecia areata. As DNA, the CDR3 is TGCGCCAGCAGCTTGGTGGACCACACCGGGGAGCTGTTTTTT. Translated, it gives CASSLVDHTGELFF.